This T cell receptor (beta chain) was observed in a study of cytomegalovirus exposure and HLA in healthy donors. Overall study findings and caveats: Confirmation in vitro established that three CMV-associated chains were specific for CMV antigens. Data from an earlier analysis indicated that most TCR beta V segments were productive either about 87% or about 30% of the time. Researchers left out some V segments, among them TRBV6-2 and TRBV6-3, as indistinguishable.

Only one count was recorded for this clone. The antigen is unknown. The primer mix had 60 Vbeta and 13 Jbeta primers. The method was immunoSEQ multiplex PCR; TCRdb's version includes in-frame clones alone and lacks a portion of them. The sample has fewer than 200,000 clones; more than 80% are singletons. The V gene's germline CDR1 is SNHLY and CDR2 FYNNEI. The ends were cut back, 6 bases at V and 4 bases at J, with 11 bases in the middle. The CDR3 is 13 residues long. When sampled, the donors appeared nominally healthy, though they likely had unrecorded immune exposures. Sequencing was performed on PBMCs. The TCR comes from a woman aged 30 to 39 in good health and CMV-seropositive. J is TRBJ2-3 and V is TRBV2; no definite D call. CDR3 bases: TGTGCCAGCAGCCCCATTCGGGCAGATACGCAGTATTTT. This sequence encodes CASSPIRADTQYF.